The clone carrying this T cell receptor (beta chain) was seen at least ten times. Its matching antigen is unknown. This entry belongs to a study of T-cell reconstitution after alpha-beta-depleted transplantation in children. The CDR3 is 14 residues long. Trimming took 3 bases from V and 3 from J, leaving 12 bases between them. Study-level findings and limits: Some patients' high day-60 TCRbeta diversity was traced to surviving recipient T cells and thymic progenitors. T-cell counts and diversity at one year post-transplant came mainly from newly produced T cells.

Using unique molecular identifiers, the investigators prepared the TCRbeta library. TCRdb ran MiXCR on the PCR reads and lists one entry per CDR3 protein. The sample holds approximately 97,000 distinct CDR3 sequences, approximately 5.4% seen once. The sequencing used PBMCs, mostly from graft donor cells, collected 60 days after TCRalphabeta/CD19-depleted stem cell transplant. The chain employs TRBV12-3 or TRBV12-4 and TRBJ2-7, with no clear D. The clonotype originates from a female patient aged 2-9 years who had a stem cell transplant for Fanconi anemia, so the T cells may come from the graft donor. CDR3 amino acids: CASSFLPARYEQYF. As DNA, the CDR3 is TGTGCCAGCAGTTTCCTACCAGCGCGCTACGAGCAGTACTTC.